Detailed here is one T cell receptor (beta chain). What it recognizes is unknown. The data derive from a study of metastatic and nonmetastatic thyroid tumors. Whole-study findings and limits: Relative to benign nodules, malignant thyroid tumors were reportedly characterized by significantly elevated TCR beta diversity in blood and tumor.

The ends were cut back, 1 base at V and 7 bases at J, with 13 bases in the middle. There are 14 residues in the CDR3. Source study methods: Clinicopathological groups differed in CDR3, with these differences serving to build a distant-metastasis classifier for papillary thyroid cancer. With MiXCR, TCRdb called clones anew from the PCR reads. The V and J calls and clone size are TCRdb's, not the authors'. The sample lists under 9,500 clones, under 25% occurring once. Prior to thyroid surgery, none of the patients had received any treatment. The genes are TRBV12-3 or TRBV12-4 and TRBJ1-2; D gene ambiguous. This TCR was recovered from a female donor with papillary thyroid cancer or a benign thyroid nodule (not recorded which). Some clones in this sample may be carry-over from other donors' samples. Specimen: tumor tissue. The CDR3 sequence: CASSLGQVSTGYTF. The CDR3 nucleotides read TGTGCCAGCAGTTTAGGGCAGGTATCCACTGGCTACACCTTC.